This T cell receptor beta chain is drawn from a study of Graves' ophthalmopathy and Graves' hyperthyroidism. At least ten counts were recorded for this clonotype. Antigen unknown. Notes on the study in general: Most expanded thyroid clonotypes above 0.001 frequency also appeared in blood.

The germline V gene has CDR1 SNHLY and CDR2 FYNNEI. The CDR3 has 13 amino acids. Trimming took off 10 bases at V and 3 bases at J, with 15 bases between the two ends. Using RNA transcripts, the TCR beta CDR3 regions were amplified. The first-round RT-PCR employed HTBI primers together with the Qiagen OneStep RT-PCR kit. A multiplex PCR was then performed as the second round. One entry per CDR3 protein results from TCRdb running MiXCR on the multiplex PCR reads. The sample lists around 600,000 distinct CDR3 sequences; roughly 39% were seen once. Ophthalmopathy donors' eye disease showed moderate-to-severe activity, CAS of at least 3, NOSPECS of at least 4 and duration under 3 months. The PBMCs had their origin in 8.5 to 10 ml of fresh peripheral blood.

The V call is TRBV2, the J call TRBJ1-1, with no clear D. This receptor was obtained from an adult man with Graves' ophthalmopathy. Sequencing input: peripheral blood. The CDR3 protein is CATTKQSYTEAFF. The CDR3 region has the DNA TGTGCCACCACTAAACAAAGTTACACTGAAGCTTTCTTT.